This is a list of T cell receptor beta chains from one sample in a study of blood T cell repertoires in COVID-19. Produced via immunoSEQ multiplex PCR; TCRdb's table is partial and in-frame only. The sample has approximately 290,000 clones; about 90% are singletons. Sample: PBMCs or T cells enriched from blood (not recorded which). All receptors come from a young woman with acute COVID-19. Both conserved end residues are part of each CDR3.

V	length	J	CDR3
TRBV11-2	13	TRBJ1-1	CASTRGSDTEAFF
TRBV28	16	TRBJ2-1	CASSPWWTSEYNEQFF
TRBV5-4	15	TRBJ1-2	CASSEPGQGIYGYTF
TRBV7-9	15	TRBJ1-6	CASSSHDRENSPLHF
TRBV11-3	19	TRBJ2-5	CASTTYHGLAGVTEETQYF
TRBV5-6	13	TRBJ2-7	CASSDYRVYEQYF
TRBV28	17	TRBJ2-2	CASSLSLADLFTGELFF
TRBV10-1	12	TRBJ2-1	CASSESLAGVFF
TRBV7-9	16	TRBJ1-1	CASSLAAGTGLTEAFF
TRBV28	13	TRBJ1-2	CASSLPGSHGYTF
TRBV11-2	17	TRBJ2-3	CASSLEQSSGGTDTQYF
TRBV4-2	15	TRBJ1-6	CASSQVAVENSPLHF
TRBV11-2	16	TRBJ1-6	CASSPPGGGANSPLHF
TRBV2	11	TRBJ1-4	CASSELEKLFF
TRBV11-2	14	TRBJ2-1	CASSFKAGVNEQFF
TRBV10-1	13	TRBJ1-1	CASSESRATEAFF
TRBV6-5	13	TRBJ1-1	CASSPLTGAEAFF
TRBV29-1	14	TRBJ2-1	CSVDGREGLDEQFF
TRBV19	14	TRBJ2-3	CASSIRAPTDTQYF
TRBV5-1	15	TRBJ1-1	CASSFRGQVNTEAFF
TRBV28	14	TRBJ1-4	CASSFRGKGEKLFF
TRBV3-1/TRBV3-2	12	TRBJ1-4	CASSQGGGKLFF
TRBV30	13	TRBJ2-7	CAWSVSGAYEQYF
TRBV5-1	14	TRBJ1-6	CASSPGQGDSPLHF
TRBV5-1	15	TRBJ1-2	CASSLLQGAPYGYTF
TRBV5-4	15	TRBJ1-4	CASSLGTGNPEKLFF
TRBV6-5	14	TRBJ1-2	CASNRQGVTSGYTF
TRBV7-2	15	TRBJ1-2	CASSLTGASNYGYTF
TRBV5-8	15	TRBJ1-3	CASSLDRVAGNTIYF
TRBV19	14	TRBJ1-1	CASTPAGGNTEAFF
TRBV7-3	15	TRBJ1-2	CASSLQGQGGGGYTF
TRBV5-6	15	TRBJ2-5	CASSLVTGAKETQYF
TRBV5-1	11	TRBJ1-3	CASEAGNTIYF
TRBV7-9	12	TRBJ1-2	CASSLQGYGYTF
TRBV9	14	TRBJ2-3	CASSYRGLTDTQYF
TRBV24-1	18	TRBJ2-2	CATSDEGTPRANTGELFF
TRBV2	17	TRBJ2-1	CASSLRLAGGRGSEQFF
TRBV7-3	14	TRBJ1-1	CASSPIPGQSEAFF
TRBV18	15	TRBJ1-6	CASSPRESYNSPLHF
TRBV6-1	15	TRBJ1-5	CASSEVHHIRGPQHF
TRBV7-2	14	TRBJ2-4	CASSGTGGATIQYF
TRBV7-2	17	TRBJ2-1	CASSFSAGLGMSDEQFF
TRBV12-3/TRBV12-4	13	TRBJ2-5	CASSLDWKETQYF
TRBV2	15	TRBJ1-1	CASKSRTGVNTEAFF
TRBV24-1	15	TRBJ1-4	CATSDPTGPNEKLFF
TRBV3-1/TRBV3-2	15	TRBJ1-5	CASSQIPGRNQPQHF